These 16 T cell receptor beta chains were sequenced from one sample in a study of CD8 T cells in ankylosing spondylitis. TCRdb re-called the 5' RACE reads with MiXCR, one entry per CDR3 protein. The data contain 85,000 to 90,000 distinct CDR3 sequences, around 25% of them singletons. The sample was blood, either unsorted or a sorted T cell fraction (not recorded which). The receptors were gathered from a male donor with ankylosing spondylitis or in good health (not recorded which).

Ten or more counts support this clonotype. This chain connects TRBV20-1 to TRBJ2-1, with 7 bases lining up with TRBD2. CDR3 length equals 15 residues. Per the germline V gene, CDR1 is DFQATT and CDR2 is SNEGSKA (reference sequence). V shed 0 bases and J 2 bases; nucleotides not matched to a gene: 4. Here the CDR3 reads CSAREGLGTYNEQFF. Written as DNA, the CDR3 is TGCAGTGCTAGAGAAGGACTAGGAACCTACAATGAGCAGTTCTTC.

The V and J genes are TRBV5-1 and TRBJ1-5, with D possibly matching TRBD1 (6 bases). Trimming stripped 4 bases from V and 2 bases from J, with 16 bases between. Per germline, CDR1 SGHRS and CDR2 YFSETQ. The length of the CDR3 is 16 residues. This chain's CDR3 is CASSPDGGAGNQPQHF. CDR3 DNA sequence: TGCGCCAGCAGCCCGGATGGGGGGGCAGGCAATCAGCCCCAGCATTTT.

The CDR3 here is CASCTQGAQTQYF. In nucleotides, the CDR3 is TGTGCCAGCTGCACACAGGGGGCACAGACCCAGTACTTC. The chain is built from TRBV7-8 and TRBJ2-5, with 9 bases aligning to TRBD1. The V segment lost 8 bases and the J segment 6 bases; nucleotides outside the gene matches: 7. Germline values: CDR1 SGHVS, CDR2 FQNEAQ. The CDR3 has 13 amino acids.

J is TRBJ2-1 and V is TRBV20-1, with D possibly being TRBD1 (6 bases). The germline CDR1 and CDR2 sequences are DFQATT and SNEGSKA (reference sequence). CDR3 length equals 17 residues. Trimming removed 6 bases at V and 0 bases at J, with 21 bases between. In nucleotides, the CDR3 is TGCAGTGCCCTAGAGTTACTAAGGGGGAGCTCCTACAATGAGCAGTTCTTC. Translation: CSALELLRGSSYNEQFF.

In this sample, this clonotype turned up many times. The chain couples TRBV5-1 to TRBJ2-3; 7 nucleotides match TRBD1. V shed 4 bases and J 4 bases; nucleotides not matched to a gene: 9. This CDR3 has 15 amino acids. Germline lookup yields CDR1 SGHRS and CDR2 YFSETQ. The DNA of the CDR3 is TGCGCCAGCAGCGCACAGGGGTTTAAGGCAGATACGCAGTATTTT. Amino acids: CASSAQGFKADTQYF. The full variable domain, its missing parts supplied by reference TRBV5-1 and TRBJ2-3, is KAGVTQTPRYLIKTRGQQVTLSCSPISGHRSVSWYQQTPGQGLQFLFEYFSETQRNKGNFPGRFSGRQFSNSRSEMNVSTLELGDSALYLCASSAQGFKADTQYFGPGTRLTVL.

The chain couples TRBV7-9 to TRBJ1-1, with TRBD1 matching 8 bases. The CDR3 is 14 amino acids. The V segment lost 5 bases and the J segment 4 bases; nucleotides outside the gene matches: 6. Germline loops: CDR1 SEHNR, CDR2 FQNEAQ (reference sequence). This CDR3 is CASSSTTGGTEAFF. As DNA, the CDR3 is TGTGCCAGCAGCAGTACCACAGGGGGCACTGAAGCTTTCTTT.

The gene calls are TRBV29-1 and TRBJ1-1; unclear D gene. The CDR3 is 15 amino acids. Per germline, CDR1 SQVTM and CDR2 ANQGSEA. V dropped 4 bases and J dropped 4 bases, with 19 bases sitting between them. The CDR3 sequence: CSVVGSLGWGTEAFF. The CDR3 region has the DNA TGCAGCGTTGTAGGGTCTCTGGGATGGGGCACTGAAGCTTTCTTT.

The sample holds a few counts of this clonotype. The rearrangement joins TRBV12-3 or TRBV12-4 to TRBJ2-1; TRBD2 might be the D (6 bases). The CDR3 spans 16 residues. The V and J ends lost 1 base and 7 bases respectively, with 17 bases between them. Here the CDR3 reads CASSLGAGPFGNEQFF. CDR3 DNA sequence: TGTGCCAGCAGTTTAGGGGCGGGACCCTTTGGGAATGAGCAGTTCTTC.

Written as DNA, the CDR3 is TGCGCCAGCAGCAAAGGCGAATTGTTTGTCACAGATACGCAGTATTTT. Translating it yields CASSKGELFVTDTQYF. The chain recombines TRBV5-1 with TRBJ2-3; D not resolved. The CDR3 runs 16 residues. V was trimmed by 4 bases and J by 2 bases, leaving 17 bases between them. Germline values: CDR1 SGHRS, CDR2 YFSETQ.

The chain uses TRBV20-1 and TRBJ2-7; 9 bases line up with TRBD2. Germline CDR1 reads DFQATT; CDR2 reads SNEGSKA (reference sequence). This CDR3 spans 14 amino acids. V was clipped by 4 bases and J by 7 bases; unmatched bases: 11. The CDR3 coding sequence is TGCAGTGCTACCTTTAGCGGGGGCGCGTGGGAGCAGTACGTC. It yields the protein CSATFSGGAWEQYV.

The CDR3 bases are TGTGCCAGCAGCTTCAACGCAGGGGTGGGAGATACGCAGTATTTT. It specifies CASSFNAGVGDTQYF. The genes are TRBV5-5 and TRBJ2-3; perhaps TRBD1 as D (6 bases). The length of the CDR3 is 15 residues. Germline-derived CDR1 and CDR2 are SGHKS and YYEKEE (reference sequence). V lost 2 bases and J lost 5, with 15 bases in between.

This clonotype was picked up one time. V gene TRBV3-1 combines with J gene TRBJ2-7; D remains ambiguous. Germline CDR1 reads LGHDT; CDR2 reads YNNKEL (reference sequence). This CDR3 comprises 13 residues. V shed 1 base and J shed 3 bases, with 7 bases lying between them. The CDR3 coding sequence is TGTGCCAGCAGCCAAGGGATTAACTACGAGCAGTACTTC. This sequence encodes CASSQGINYEQYF.

With regard to this clonotype: One junction end disagrees with the germline gene, perhaps due to a read error. The rearrangement uses TRBV6-6 and TRBJ2-3; no reliable D call. The CDR3 totals 11 residues. Per the germline V gene, CDR1 is MNHNY and CDR2 is SVGAGI (reference sequence). The CDR3 nucleotides are TGTGCCAGCAGTTACACAGATACGAAGTATTTT. Protein sequence: CASSYTDTKYF.

This clonotype was recorded at least ten times. The V and J genes are TRBV29-1 and TRBJ2-6; D is possibly TRBD1 or TRBD2 (5 bases each). The CDR3 is made up of 14 amino acids. Between the trimmed V and J ends, which lost 4 bases and 4 bases, there was a span of 11 bases. In germline, CDR1 is SQVTM, CDR2 ANQGSEA. The DNA of the CDR3 is TGCAGCGTTGTTGCCGGGGCCGGGGCCAACGTCCTGACTTTC. As protein: CSVVAGAGANVLTF.

This clonotype was counted a few times. The CDR3 sequence: CASSQGGEKLFF. The CDR3 DNA follows: TGTGCCAGCAGCCAAGGGGGTGAAAAACTGTTTTTT. The J gene is TRBJ1-4, the V gene TRBV3-1; D uncertain. Per germline, CDR1 LGHDT and CDR2 YNNKEL (reference sequence). V was trimmed by 1 base and J by 7 bases, leaving 4 bases between them. There are 12 residues in the CDR3.

This clonotype has only a few counts. J is TRBJ2-7 and V is TRBV6-2 or TRBV6-3, with D unresolved. Germline V CDR1 and CDR2: MNHEY, SVGEGT. This CDR3 has 13 amino acids. Trimming left V 0 bases short and J 9 bases short, with 12 bases between. The DNA of the CDR3 is TGTGCCAGCAGTTACTCAGACCGGTATGGGCAGTACTTC. It is translated as CASSYSDRYGQYF.